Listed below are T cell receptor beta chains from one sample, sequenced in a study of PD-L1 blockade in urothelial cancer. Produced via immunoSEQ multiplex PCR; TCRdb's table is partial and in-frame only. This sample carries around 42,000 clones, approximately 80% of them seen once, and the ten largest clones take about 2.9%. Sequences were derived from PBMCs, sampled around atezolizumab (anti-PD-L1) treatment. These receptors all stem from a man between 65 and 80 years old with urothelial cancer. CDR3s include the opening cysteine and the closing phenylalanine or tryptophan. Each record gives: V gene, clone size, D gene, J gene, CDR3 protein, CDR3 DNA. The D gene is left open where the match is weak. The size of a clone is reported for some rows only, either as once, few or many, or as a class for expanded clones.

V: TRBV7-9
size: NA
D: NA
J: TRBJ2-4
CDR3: CASSLQGGAKNIQYF
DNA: TGTGCCAGCAGCTTACAGGGGGGAGCCAAAAACATTCAGTACTTC

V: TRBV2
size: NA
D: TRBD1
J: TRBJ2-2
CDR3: CASSGTGDTGELFF
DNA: TGTGCCAGCTCGGGGACAGGGGACACCGGGGAGCTGTTTTTT

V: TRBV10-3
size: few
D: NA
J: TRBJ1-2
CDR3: CAIDEEDSNYGYTF
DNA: TGTGCCATCGACGAAGAGGACAGTAACTATGGCTACACCTTC

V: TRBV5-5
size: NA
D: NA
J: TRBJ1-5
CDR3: CASSYYETVYSNQPQHF
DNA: TGTGCCAGCAGCTACTACGAGACAGTGTATAGCAATCAGCCCCAGCATTTT

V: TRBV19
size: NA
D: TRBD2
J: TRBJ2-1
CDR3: CASSTTSGRANEQFF
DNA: TGTGCCAGTAGTACGACTAGCGGAAGAGCGAATGAGCAGTTCTTC

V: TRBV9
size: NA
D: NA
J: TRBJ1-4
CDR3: CASSATPGLGEKLFF
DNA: TGTGCCAGCAGCGCAACACCAGGGTTGGGGGAAAAACTGTTTTTT

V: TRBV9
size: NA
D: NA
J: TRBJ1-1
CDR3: CASSVAEGREAFF
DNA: TGTGCCAGCAGCGTAGCTGAGGGTAGGGAAGCTTTCTTT

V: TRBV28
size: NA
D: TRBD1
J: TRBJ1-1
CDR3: CASSIDRDRNTEAFF
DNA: TGTGCCAGCTCAATCGACCGGGACAGAAACACTGAAGCTTTCTTT

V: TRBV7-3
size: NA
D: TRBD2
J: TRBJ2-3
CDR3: CASSLAGTKDTQYF
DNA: TGTGCCAGCAGCTTAGCAGGGACTAAAGATACGCAGTATTTT

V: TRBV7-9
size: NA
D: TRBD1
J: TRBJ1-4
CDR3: CASSFRGRSEKLFF
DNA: TGTGCCAGCAGCTTCAGGGGGCGAAGTGAAAAACTGTTTTTT

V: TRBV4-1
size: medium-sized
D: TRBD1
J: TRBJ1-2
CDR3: CASSQDARGAGYTF
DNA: TGCGCCAGCAGCCAAGATGCCAGGGGGGCTGGCTACACCTTC

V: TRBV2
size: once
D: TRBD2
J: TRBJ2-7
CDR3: CASGGEGSYEQYF
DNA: TGTGCCAGCGGGGGGGAGGGCTCCTACGAGCAGTACTTC

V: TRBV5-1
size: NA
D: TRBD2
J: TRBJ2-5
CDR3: CASSLAGSREGETQYF
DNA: TGCGCCAGCAGCTTGGCCGGCAGTCGGGAGGGGGAGACCCAGTACTTC

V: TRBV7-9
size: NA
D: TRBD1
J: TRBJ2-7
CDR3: CASSFTPDGTGTPYEQYF
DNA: TGTGCCAGCAGCTTCACCCCCGACGGGACAGGGACTCCCTACGAGCAGTACTTC

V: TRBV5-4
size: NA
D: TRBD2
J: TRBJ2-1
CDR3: CASSTTSGSYNEQFF
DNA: TGTGCCAGCAGCACGACTAGCGGGAGCTACAATGAGCAGTTCTTC

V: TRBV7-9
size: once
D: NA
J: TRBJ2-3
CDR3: CASSFTGDTQYF
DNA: TGTGCCAGCAGCTTCACGGGTGATACGCAGTATTTT

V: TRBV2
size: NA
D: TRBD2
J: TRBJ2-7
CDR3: CASSARGGRFYEQYF
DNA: TGTGCCAGCAGCGCTAGGGGCGGGAGATTCTACGAGCAGTACTTC

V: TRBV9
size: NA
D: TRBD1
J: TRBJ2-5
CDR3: CASSADRGRQETQYF
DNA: TGTGCCAGCAGCGCCGACAGGGGGCGCCAAGAGACCCAGTACTTC

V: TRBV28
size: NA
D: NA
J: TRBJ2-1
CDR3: CASSGTGFPRGSYNEQFF
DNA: TGTGCCAGCAGTGGTACAGGGTTCCCGAGGGGCTCCTACAATGAGCAGTTCTTC

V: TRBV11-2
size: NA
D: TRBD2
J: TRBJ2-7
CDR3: CASSLTSGSKYEQYF
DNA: TGTGCCAGCAGCCTAACTAGCGGGAGTAAGTACGAGCAGTACTTC

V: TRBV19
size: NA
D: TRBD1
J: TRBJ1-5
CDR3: CASSTTGGNQPQHF
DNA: TGTGCCAGTAGTACGACAGGGGGCAATCAGCCCCAGCATTTT

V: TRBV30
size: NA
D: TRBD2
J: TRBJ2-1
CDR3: CAWSSGGGNEQFF
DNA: TGTGCCTGGAGCAGCGGGGGGGGGAATGAGCAGTTCTTC

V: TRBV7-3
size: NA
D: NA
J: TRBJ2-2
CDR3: CASSLSLATYTGELFF
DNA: TGTGCCAGCAGCTTGAGCCTAGCGACTTACACCGGGGAGCTGTTTTTT

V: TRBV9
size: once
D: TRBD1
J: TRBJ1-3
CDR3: CASSVSFTGAGNTIYF
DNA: TGTGCCAGCAGCGTATCATTTACAGGGGCGGGAAACACCATATATTTT

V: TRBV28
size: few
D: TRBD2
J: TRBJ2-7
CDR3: CASSRTSGAYEQYF
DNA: TGTGCCAGCAGTCGGACTAGCGGAGCCTACGAGCAGTACTTC

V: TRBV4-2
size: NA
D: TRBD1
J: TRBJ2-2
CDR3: CASSPSQGANTGELFF
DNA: TGTGCCAGCAGCCCATCACAGGGGGCGAACACCGGGGAGCTGTTTTTT

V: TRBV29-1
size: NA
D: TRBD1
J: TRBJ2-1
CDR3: CSVGQGGLGQFF
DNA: TGCAGCGTTGGACAGGGTGGTTTGGGGCAGTTCTTC

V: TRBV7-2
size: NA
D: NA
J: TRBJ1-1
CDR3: CASSSDTKAFF
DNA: TGTGCCAGCAGCTCCGATACTAAAGCTTTCTTT

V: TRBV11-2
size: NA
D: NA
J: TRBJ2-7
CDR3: CASSLEASRGEQYF
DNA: TGTGCCAGCAGTTTAGAGGCTTCTAGGGGCGAGCAGTACTTC

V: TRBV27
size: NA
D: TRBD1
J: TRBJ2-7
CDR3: CASSRDRGYDEQYF
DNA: TGTGCCAGCAGTCGGGACAGGGGTTACGACGAGCAGTACTTC

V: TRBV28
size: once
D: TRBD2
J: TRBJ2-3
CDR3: CASSLVGTTSTDTQYF
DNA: TGTGCCAGCAGTTTGGTCGGGACTACTAGCACAGATACGCAGTATTTT

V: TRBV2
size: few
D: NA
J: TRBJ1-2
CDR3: CASRGNANYGYTF
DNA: TGTGCCAGCCGCGGCAACGCTAACTATGGCTACACCTTC